A selection of T cell receptor beta chains follows, all from one sample in a study of T cells after posttransplantation cyclophosphamide. The data were produced by immunoSEQ multiplex PCR, yet TCRdb's version contains in-frame clones alone and is incomplete. This repertoire shows about 15,000 clones, 65% to 85% found once; its top ten account for roughly 1.2%. Sequencing used memory CD4+ T cells sorted from PBMCs. Every receptor here comes from a man over 45. Both conserved end residues are part of each CDR3. The D gene is left open where the match is weak. The listing skips clone size in some rows; elsewhere it reads once, few, many or a size class.

D gene: -
J gene: TRBJ1-3
V gene: TRBV2
clone size: -
CDR3 DNA: TGTGCCAGCAGTGGACAGCCCTCTGGAAACACCATATATTTT
CDR3 protein: CASSGQPSGNTIYF

D gene: -
J gene: TRBJ2-5
V gene: TRBV25-1
clone size: -
CDR3 DNA: TGTGCCAGCAGTGCCCCCCCCTCAGGGGCCCGGTTGGAGACCCAGTACTTC
CDR3 protein: CASSAPPSGARLETQYF

D gene: -
J gene: TRBJ1-1
V gene: TRBV18
clone size: -
CDR3 DNA: TGTGCCAGCTCACCAGTCACGGACACTGAAGCTTTCTTT
CDR3 protein: CASSPVTDTEAFF

D gene: TRBD1
J gene: TRBJ1-1
V gene: TRBV5-1
clone size: -
CDR3 DNA: TGCGCCAGCAGCTCCGGGACAGAAAAGACTGAAGCTTTCTTT
CDR3 protein: CASSSGTEKTEAFF

D gene: -
J gene: TRBJ2-5
V gene: TRBV19
clone size: -
CDR3 DNA: TGTGCCAGTAGTATAAAGGGGACTGTTTTGGGGGAGACCCAGTACTTC
CDR3 protein: CASSIKGTVLGETQYF

D gene: -
J gene: TRBJ2-1
V gene: TRBV6-1
clone size: once
CDR3 DNA: TGTGCCAGCTCAGTTAATATCATGTCCAATGAGCAGTTCTTC
CDR3 protein: CASSVNIMSNEQFF

D gene: -
J gene: TRBJ1-2
V gene: TRBV7-2
clone size: -
CDR3 DNA: TGTGCCAGCAGCTTACAACAGGGACCCATCTATGGCTACACCTTC
CDR3 protein: CASSLQQGPIYGYTF

D gene: -
J gene: TRBJ1-2
V gene: TRBV7-8
clone size: -
CDR3 DNA: TGTGCCAGCAGCTTAGTTCTCCGGTACGGCTACACCTTC
CDR3 protein: CASSLVLRYGYTF

D gene: TRBD1
J gene: TRBJ2-7
V gene: TRBV5-6
clone size: -
CDR3 DNA: TGTGCCAGCAGCCGAGGACAGGGGACCTACGAGCAGTACTTC
CDR3 protein: CASSRGQGTYEQYF

D gene: -
J gene: TRBJ2-1
V gene: TRBV5-1
clone size: -
CDR3 DNA: TGCGCCAGCTGTCATGGACTACCCTCCTACAATGAGCAGTTCTTC
CDR3 protein: CASCHGLPSYNEQFF

D gene: -
J gene: TRBJ1-2
V gene: TRBV19
clone size: -
CDR3 DNA: TGTGCCAGTAGCCAGGGCGGTGGCTACACCTTC
CDR3 protein: CASSQGGGYTF

D gene: TRBD1
J gene: TRBJ1-2
V gene: TRBV29-1
clone size: -
CDR3 DNA: TGCAGCGCAACCCTACACGGACAGGGTAACGGCTACACCTTC
CDR3 protein: CSATLHGQGNGYTF

D gene: TRBD1
J gene: TRBJ1-1
V gene: TRBV18
clone size: -
CDR3 DNA: TGTGCCAGCTCACCCCCTGGGACAGATGAAGCTTTCTTT
CDR3 protein: CASSPPGTDEAFF

D gene: TRBD2
J gene: TRBJ2-3
V gene: TRBV9
clone size: -
CDR3 DNA: TGTGCCAGCAGCGTACGGGGGGGGAATACAGATACGCAGTATTTT
CDR3 protein: CASSVRGGNTDTQYF

D gene: TRBD2
J gene: TRBJ2-5
V gene: TRBV7-2
clone size: -
CDR3 DNA: TGTGCCAGCAGCTCCCCGGAACTAGCGGGGGGGATACCGGAGACCCAGTACTTC
CDR3 protein: CASSSPELAGGIPETQYF

D gene: -
J gene: TRBJ1-2
V gene: TRBV11-2
clone size: -
CDR3 DNA: TGTGCCAGCAGCTCCAAACCCAGGGGTAGAGGGAACTATGGCTACACCTTC
CDR3 protein: CASSSKPRGRGNYGYTF

D gene: TRBD2
J gene: TRBJ2-1
V gene: TRBV9
clone size: -
CDR3 DNA: TGTGCCAGCAGCGCGGGACTAGCGGGGTTGCATGAGCAGTTCTTC
CDR3 protein: CASSAGLAGLHEQFF

D gene: -
J gene: TRBJ2-7
V gene: TRBV10-1
clone size: few
CDR3 DNA: TGCGCCAGTCATTCCTACGAGCAGTACTTC
CDR3 protein: CASHSYEQYF

D gene: TRBD1
J gene: TRBJ1-2
V gene: TRBV7-9
clone size: -
CDR3 DNA: TGTGCCAGCCGGTCGGGGACAGCCTATGGCTACACCTTC
CDR3 protein: CASRSGTAYGYTF

D gene: -
J gene: TRBJ2-1
V gene: TRBV7-9
clone size: -
CDR3 DNA: TGTGCCAGCAGCTCCTACGATGAGCAGTTCTTC
CDR3 protein: CASSSYDEQFF

D gene: TRBD2
J gene: TRBJ2-4
V gene: TRBV5-4
clone size: few
CDR3 DNA: TGTGCCAGCAGCGCACAAGCCGGGACTAGCGGAGCACTAGCCAAAAACATTCAGTACTTC
CDR3 protein: CASSAQAGTSGALAKNIQYF

D gene: TRBD1
J gene: TRBJ1-3
V gene: TRBV19
clone size: few
CDR3 DNA: TGTGCCAGTAGTACCGGACAGGGTTACGGAAACACCATATATTTT
CDR3 protein: CASSTGQGYGNTIYF

D gene: -
J gene: TRBJ1-1
V gene: TRBV18
clone size: -
CDR3 DNA: TGTGCCAGCTCACCACTAACGGTGAACACTGAAGCTTTCTTT
CDR3 protein: CASSPLTVNTEAFF

D gene: TRBD1
J gene: TRBJ1-1
V gene: TRBV2
clone size: -
CDR3 DNA: TGTGCCAGCAGTGGACAGGGGGGAACTGAAGCTTTCTTT
CDR3 protein: CASSGQGGTEAFF

D gene: TRBD2
J gene: TRBJ2-1
V gene: TRBV29-1
clone size: -
CDR3 DNA: TGCAGCGTTGTAGCGGGAGGGCCAGGGGAGCAGTTCTTC
CDR3 protein: CSVVAGGPGEQFF

D gene: -
J gene: TRBJ2-5
V gene: TRBV7-8
clone size: -
CDR3 DNA: TGTGCCAGCAGCTGGGGCCCTACGGAGACCCAGTACTTC
CDR3 protein: CASSWGPTETQYF

D gene: -
J gene: TRBJ1-1
V gene: TRBV7-9
clone size: -
CDR3 DNA: TGTGCCAGCGGCCCCCAATGGAGCCTTGAAGCTTTCTTT
CDR3 protein: CASGPQWSLEAFF

D gene: TRBD1
J gene: TRBJ1-2
V gene: TRBV7-8
clone size: -
CDR3 DNA: TGTGCCAGCAGCTTAGGTGCAGGGGGCAACTATGGCTACACCTTC
CDR3 protein: CASSLGAGGNYGYTF

D gene: -
J gene: TRBJ2-3
V gene: TRBV5-1
clone size: few
CDR3 DNA: TGCGCCAGCAGCCCCGCGACTACCACAGCAGATACGCAGTATTTT
CDR3 protein: CASSPATTTADTQYF